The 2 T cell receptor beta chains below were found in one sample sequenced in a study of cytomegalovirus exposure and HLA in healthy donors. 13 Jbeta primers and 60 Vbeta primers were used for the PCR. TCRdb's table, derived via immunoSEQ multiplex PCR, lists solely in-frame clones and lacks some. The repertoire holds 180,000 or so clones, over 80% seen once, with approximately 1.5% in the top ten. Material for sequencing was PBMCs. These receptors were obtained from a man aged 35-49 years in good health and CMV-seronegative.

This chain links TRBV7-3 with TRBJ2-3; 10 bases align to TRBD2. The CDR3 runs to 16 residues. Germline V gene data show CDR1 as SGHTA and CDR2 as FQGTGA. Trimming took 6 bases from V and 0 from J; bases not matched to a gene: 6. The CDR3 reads CASREPGLASTDTQYF. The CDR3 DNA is TGTGCCAGCAGGGAGCCGGGACTAGCGAGCACAGATACGCAGTATTTT.

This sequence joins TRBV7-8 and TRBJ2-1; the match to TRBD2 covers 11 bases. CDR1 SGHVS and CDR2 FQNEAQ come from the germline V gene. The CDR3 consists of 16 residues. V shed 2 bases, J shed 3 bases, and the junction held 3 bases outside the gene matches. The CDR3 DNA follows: TGTGCCAGCAGCTTACTAGCGGGAGGACTCTACAATGAGCAGTTCTTC. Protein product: CASSLLAGGLYNEQFF. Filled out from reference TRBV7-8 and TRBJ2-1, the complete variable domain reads GAGVSQSPRYKVAKRGQDVALRCDPISGHVSLFWYQQALGQGPEFLTYFQNEAQLDKSGLPSDRFFAERPEGSVSTLKIQRTQQEDSAVYLCASSLLAGGLYNEQFFGPGTRLTVL.